One and the same sample provided the 31 T cell receptor beta chains below, sequenced in a study of blood T cell repertoires in COVID-19. Libraries were prepared by immunoSEQ multiplex PCR; TCRdb keeps only in-frame clonotypes and omits some of them. This repertoire shows under 120,000 clones, approximately 85% found once; its top ten account for approximately 2.1%. Material: peripheral blood. Receptors were obtained from a human donor in a cohort sampled during active COVID-19.

The gene calls are TRBV30 and TRBJ1-6; TRBD1 agrees at 9 bases. From germline, CDR1 is GTSNPN and CDR2 SVGIG (reference sequence). The CDR3 totals 14 residues. V dropped 3 bases and J dropped 10; count of bases not matched to a gene: 7. The CDR3 loop reads CAWRGTGLYSPLHF. Written as DNA, the CDR3 is TGTGCCTGGAGGGGGACAGGGCTTTACTCACCCCTCCACTTT. Full variable domain (outside the CDR3, taken from reference TRBV30 and TRBJ1-6): SQTIHQWPATLVQPVGSPLSLECTVEGTSNPNLYWYRQAAGRGLQLLFYSVGIGQISSEVPQNLSASRPQDRQFILSSKKLLLSDSGFYLCAWRGTGLYSPLHFGNGTRLTVT.

V usage is TRBV11-2 and J usage is TRBJ2-1, with 15 bases fitting TRBD2. The CDR3 consists of 17 residues. Germline assignment: CDR1 SGHAT and CDR2 FQNNGV. V lost 0 bases and J lost 10; bases outside the gene matches: 7. This CDR3 reads CASSLDLGLAGGSEQFF. DNA of the CDR3: TGTGCCAGCAGCTTAGATCTGGGACTAGCGGGAGGTTCCGAGCAGTTCTTC.

V and J are TRBV6-5 and TRBJ2-7; 11 positions match TRBD2. The CDR3 runs 15 residues. CDR1 is MNHEY, CDR2 SVGAGI, per germline. The junction had 10 bases not matched to a gene; V was cut back by 6 bases and J by 6 bases. This CDR3 is CASRETSGDTGEQYF. The CDR3 DNA reads as TGTGCCAGCAGGGAGACTAGCGGGGACACCGGCGAGCAGTACTTC.

The chain links TRBV3-1 (or the pseudogene TRBV3-2) to TRBJ2-1; 7 nucleotides align to TRBD2. The junction had 10 bases not matched to a gene; V was cut back by 3 bases and J by 8 bases. Germline V gives CDR1 LGHDT, CDR2 YNNKEL (reference sequence). The CDR3 sequence is 15 residues long. This CDR3 reads CASSHPPGGKYEQFF. The CDR3 DNA is TGTGCCAGCAGCCACCCTCCGGGAGGAAAGTATGAGCAGTTCTTC.

This rearrangement joins TRBV18 to TRBJ1-5; TRBD1 might be the D (6 bases). The CDR3 covers 16 residues. Germline CDR1 is KGHSH and CDR2 is LQKENI. Trimming shortened V by 3 bases and J by 2 bases, and 14 bases separated the two germline ends. The CDR3 here is CASSPAGQTGNQPQHF. CDR3 coding DNA: TGTGCCAGCTCACCTGCTGGACAGACCGGCAATCAGCCCCAGCATTTT.

The chain is built from TRBV30 and TRBJ1-4; TRBD1 is a possible D gene (5 bases). CDR3 length: 13 amino acids. The germline V gene encodes CDR1 GTSNPN and CDR2 SVGIG (reference sequence). Trimming cost V 3 bases and J 8 bases, with 13 bases left between them. In DNA form, the CDR3 reads TGTGCCTGGAGGGGCCAGGGTTTCGAAAAACTGTTTTTT. Translating it yields CAWRGQGFEKLFF.

This clone was counted only a few times. This rearrangement joins TRBV10-1 to TRBJ1-4, with 9 bases identical to TRBD1. The CDR3 totals 17 residues. Germline values: CDR1 WNHNN, CDR2 SYGVQD (reference sequence). With 2 bases clipped from V and 5 bases from J, the junction kept 9 bases outside the gene matches. This CDR3 is CASSEGLRQGGNEKLFF. For the CDR3, the DNA is TGCGCCAGCAGTGAGGGACTTAGACAGGGGGGGAATGAAAAACTGTTTTTT.

V usage is TRBV3-1 (or the pseudogene TRBV3-2) and J usage is TRBJ2-3; D remains unclear. Trimming removed 1 base at V and 0 bases at J, with 14 bases between. Germline-derived CDR1 and CDR2 are LGHDT and YNNKEL (reference sequence). The CDR3 runs to 17 residues. In nucleotides, the CDR3 is TGTGCCAGCAGCCAAGTCGGTATTGGTTCTAGCACAGATACGCAGTATTTT. Residues: CASSQVGIGSSTDTQYF.

The chain employs TRBV18 and TRBJ1-1; D possibly corresponds to TRBD1 (6 bases). The CDR3 length is 15 residues. The V gene lost 4 bases and the J gene lost 5 bases, with 17 bases spanning the gap. Per the germline V gene, CDR1 is KGHSH and CDR2 is LQKENI. As DNA, the CDR3 is TGTGCCAGCTCACTTCAGGCACAGGGTGAAACTGAAGCTTTCTTT. It yields the protein CASSLQAQGETEAFF.

The J gene is TRBJ1-1, the V gene TRBV19; tentatively, D is TRBD1 (6 bases). V lost 9 bases and J lost 0, with 17 bases in between. The CDR3 spans 15 residues. Germline CDR1 is LNHDA and CDR2 is SQIVND (reference sequence). CDR3 nucleotide sequence: TGTGCCAGCAAGGACAGCTCTCAAATGAACACTGAAGCTTTCTTT. The encoded protein is CASKDSSQMNTEAFF. Full variable domain (missing parts from reference TRBV19 and TRBJ1-1): DGGITQSPKYLFRKEGQNVTLSCEQNLNHDAMYWYRQDPGQGLRLIYYSQIVNDFQKGDIAEGYSVSREKKESFPLTVTSAQKNPTAFYLCASKDSSQMNTEAFFGQGTRLTVV.

The V and J genes are TRBV18 and TRBJ1-1; unclear D gene. CDR3 length equals 12 residues. Looked up from germline, CDR1 is KGHSH and CDR2 is LQKENI. Deletions cut 0 bases from V and 7 bases from J, with 6 bases between. The CDR3 DNA is TGTGCCAGCTCACCACCCTACAGTGAAGCTTTCTTT. Translating gives CASSPPYSEAFF.

This chain connects TRBV5-1 to TRBJ2-2, with TRBD2 matching 8 bases. CDR3 size: 16 residues. Germline V lookup: CDR1 SGHRS, CDR2 YFSETQ. After removal of 2 bases from V and 1 base from J, the junction contained 4 bases not matched to a gene. CDR3 bases: TGCGCCAGCAGCTTCCGAAGCGGGGGGAACACCGGGGAGCTGTTTTTT. It translates to CASSFRSGGNTGELFF.

The chain employs TRBV28 and TRBJ1-5; 9 bases fit TRBD1. This CDR3 has 15 amino acids. CDR1 MDHEN and CDR2 SYDVKM come from the germline V gene. V lost 6 bases and J lost 6; bases outside the gene matches: 9. CDR3 DNA sequence: TGTGCCAGCAGCAGACTACAGGGGGCGGGTCAGCCCCAGCATTTT. Translating gives CASSRLQGAGQPQHF.

The chain combines TRBV28 with TRBJ2-5, with 7 bases identical to TRBD2. CDR3 length: 16 amino acids. CDR1 is MDHEN and CDR2 is SYDVKM in the germline V gene. V lost 8 bases, J lost 5 bases, and 17 bases stayed unmatched. This CDR3 reads CASGRVTGTRLETQYF. The CDR3 bases are TGTGCCAGCGGGAGGGTTACAGGTACCCGTTTGGAGACCCAGTACTTC. Based on the CDR3 plus reference TRBV28 and TRBJ2-5, the full variable domain is DVKVTQSSRYLVKRTGEKVFLECVQDMDHENMFWYRQDPGLGLRLIYFSYDVKMKEKGDIPEGYSVSREKKERFSLILESASTNQTSMYLCASGRVTGTRLETQYFGPGTRLLVL.

This clone has a single count. The chain links TRBV28 to TRBJ2-6, with no clear D. This CDR3 comprises 15 residues. Between the trimmed V and J ends, which lost 5 bases and 0 bases, there was a span of 8 bases. Germline CDR1 MDHEN, CDR2 SYDVKM. The CDR3 bases are TGTGCCAGCAGTACGAGCCTCTCTGGGGCCAACGTCCTGACTTTC. This encodes CASSTSLSGANVLTF.

The V gene is TRBV18, the J gene TRBJ1-6, with 7 bases identical to TRBD1. The germline gives CDR1 KGHSH, CDR2 LQKENI. V lost 2 bases to trimming and J lost 9 bases; unmatched junction nucleotides: 10. This CDR3 is 16 amino acids long. The CDR3 coding sequence is TGTGCCAGCTCACCAGACAACAGGGGCCGGGGTTCACCCCTCCACTTT. This codes for CASSPDNRGRGSPLHF.

This rearrangement joins TRBV7-3 to TRBJ2-1; 14 bases map to TRBD2. V dropped 5 bases and J dropped 10; count of bases not matched to a gene: 7. CDR3 length equals 15 residues. Germline assignment: CDR1 SGHTA and CDR2 FQGTGA. CDR3 DNA: TGTGCCAGCAGCCGGGGACTAGCGGGAGCAGGGGAGCAGTTCTTC. It codes for CASSRGLAGAGEQFF.

The gene calls are TRBV16 and TRBJ2-5, with no clear D. Germline loops: CDR1 KGHSY, CDR2 FQNENV. Trimming left V 0 bases short and J 1 base short, with 9 bases between. The CDR3 contains 15 residues. In nucleotides, the CDR3 is TGTGCCAGCAGCCAATCTAGAGCAGGCCAAGAGACCCAGTACTTC. Protein: CASSQSRAGQETQYF.

V usage is TRBV7-8 and J usage is TRBJ2-5; 10 positions agree with TRBD2. The germline CDR1 and CDR2 sequences are SGHVS and FQNEAQ. V lost 3 bases to trimming and J lost 4 bases; unmatched junction nucleotides: 11. This CDR3 region has 17 residues. The DNA for the CDR3 is TGTGCCAGCAGCTTCGGGAGAGCTAGCGGGAGCCTAGAGACCCAGTACTTC. Amino acid sequence: CASSFGRASGSLETQYF.

V usage is TRBV18 and J usage is TRBJ2-3, with TRBD1 as a possible D gene (6 bases). The CDR3 has 14 residues. The V gene's germline CDR1 is KGHSH and CDR2 LQKENI. Trimming removed 4 bases at V and 4 bases at J, with 12 bases between. The CDR3 DNA reads TGTGCCAGCTCACGATCGACAGGTTCAGATACGCAGTATTTT. Translated: CASSRSTGSDTQYF.

This rearrangement joins TRBV5-1 to TRBJ2-2; possible D gene TRBD1, 6 bases. The CDR3 contains 15 residues. The germline gives CDR1 SGHRS, CDR2 YFSETQ. V was shortened by 2 bases and J by 4 bases, with 12 bases between the two germline ends. The CDR3 loop is CASSFVGAPTGELFF. Here the CDR3 DNA reads TGCGCCAGCAGCTTCGTGGGGGCCCCCACCGGGGAGCTGTTTTTT. The full variable domain, in which reference TRBV5-1 and TRBJ2-2 provide the parts outside the CDR3, is KAGVTQTPRYLIKTRGQQVTLSCSPISGHRSVSWYQQTPGQGLQFLFEYFSETQRNKGNFPGRFSGRQFSNSRSEMNVSTLELGDSALYLCASSFVGAPTGELFFGEGSRLTVL.

The CDR3 region has the DNA TGTGCCAGCAGCGTAGGGCTTGTTCAGCCCCAGCATTTT. Translation gives CASSVGLVQPQHF. The chain has TRBV9 and TRBJ1-5; D not certain. Trimming cost V 0 bases and J 6 bases, with 7 bases left between them. The CDR3 runs 13 residues. CDR1 and CDR2 from the germline V gene are SGDLS and YYNGEE.

This sequence joins TRBV5-8 and TRBJ2-7, with D hard to call. This CDR3 spans 13 amino acids. Per germline, CDR1 SGHTS and CDR2 YDEGEE. V dropped 2 bases and J dropped 2 bases, with 8 bases sitting between them. The CDR3 nucleotides read TGTGCCAGCAGCTTTGGCCGTACCTACGAGCAGTACTTC. It codes for CASSFGRTYEQYF. The variable domain in full, with the rest retrieved from reference TRBV5-8 and TRBJ2-7, is EAGVTQSPTHLIKTRGQQATLRCSPISGHTSVYWYQQALGLGLQFLLWYDEGEERNRGNFPPRFSGRQFPNYSSELNVNALELEDSALYLCASSFGRTYEQYFGPGTRLTVT.

This chain joins TRBV14 and TRBJ2-7; TRBD1 matches at 9 bases. With V trimmed by 0 bases and J by 3 bases, 6 bases remained unmatched. Germline V gene sequence: CDR1 SGHDN, CDR2 FVKESK. This CDR3 has 16 amino acids. CDR3 sequence: CASSQEGQGSLYEQYF. The CDR3 nucleotides are TGTGCCAGCAGCCAAGAGGGACAGGGTTCCCTCTACGAGCAGTACTTC.

J is TRBJ2-5 and V is TRBV3-1 (or the pseudogene TRBV3-2), with 10 bases that match TRBD2. V dropped 4 bases and J dropped 5; count of bases not matched to a gene: 16. This CDR3 region has 18 residues. The germline gives CDR1 LGHDT, CDR2 YNNKEL (reference sequence). CDR3 DNA: TGTGCCAGCAGCCGGGTCACCTCGATACTAGCGGGGAGGGAGACCCAGTACTTC. It codes for CASSRVTSILAGRETQYF.

This chain joins TRBV5-1 and TRBJ2-2; TRBD2 aligns across 7 bases. Germline V CDR1 and CDR2: SGHRS, YFSETQ. The CDR3 covers 16 residues. J lost 2 bases, V lost 5 bases, and 9 bases had no gene match. The CDR3 coding sequence is TGCGCCAGCAGTTCGTCTTGGACTAGAAACACCGGGGAGCTGTTTTTT. This codes for CASSSSWTRNTGELFF.

Here the CDR3 reads CASSQVLAGGPNEQFF. CDR3 bases: TGTGCCAGCAGCCAGGTACTAGCGGGAGGCCCAAATGAGCAGTTCTTC. V usage is TRBV3-1 (or the pseudogene TRBV3-2) and J usage is TRBJ2-1; TRBD2 matches 12 bases. The CDR3 consists of 16 residues. V lost 3 bases, J lost 7 bases, and 7 bases stayed unmatched. CDR1 and CDR2 (germline): LGHDT, YNNKEL (reference sequence).

J is TRBJ2-7 and V is TRBV7-8; 9 bases are shared with TRBD1. V lost 9 bases and J lost 6; bases outside the gene matches: 9. The CDR3 length is 13 residues. Per germline, CDR1 SGHVS and CDR2 FQNEAQ. The CDR3 DNA sequence: TGTGCCAGTCAGGGACAGGGTGACGGCGAGCAGTACTTC. Translation: CASQGQGDGEQYF.

This sequence joins TRBV7-6 and TRBJ2-7; D is undetermined. The CDR3 totals 14 residues. The V end lost 5 bases, the J end lost 11 bases, and 22 bases lay between the germline ends. The V gene's germline CDR1 is SGHVS and CDR2 FNYEAQ. CDR3 sequence (DNA): TGTGCCAGCAGCCCCTTAGGAGACCCCCCTACGGAGTACTTC. Amino acid sequence: CASSPLGDPPTEYF.

The chain is built from TRBV27 and TRBJ2-1; TRBD2 might be the D (5 bases). V lost 3 bases to trimming and J lost 6 bases, with 9 bases between them. Germline values: CDR1 MNHEY, CDR2 SMNVEV (reference sequence). The CDR3 totals 13 residues. The CDR3 DNA reads TGTGCCAGCAGTTTGGCGGGCGCCAATGAGCAGTTCTTC. Translation gives CASSLAGANEQFF.

V gene TRBV24-1 combines with J gene TRBJ2-7; the D gene is possibly TRBD2 (5 bases). CDR1 KGHDR and CDR2 SFDVKD come from the germline V gene. The CDR3 loop spans 13 amino acids. Deletions cut 9 bases from V and 5 bases from J, with 16 bases between. The DNA of the CDR3 is TGTGCCACCTCAGACGGGGTTCGGCACGAGCAGTACTTC. Translated, it gives CATSDGVRHEQYF.